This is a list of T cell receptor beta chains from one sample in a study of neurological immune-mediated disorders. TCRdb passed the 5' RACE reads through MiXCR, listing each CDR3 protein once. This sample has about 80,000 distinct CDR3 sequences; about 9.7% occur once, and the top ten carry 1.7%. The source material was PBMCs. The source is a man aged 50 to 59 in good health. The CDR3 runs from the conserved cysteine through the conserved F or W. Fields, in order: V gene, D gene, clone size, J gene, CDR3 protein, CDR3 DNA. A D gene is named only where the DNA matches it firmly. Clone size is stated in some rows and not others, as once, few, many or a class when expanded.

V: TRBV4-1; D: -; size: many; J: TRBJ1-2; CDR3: CASSQLRTEFYGYTF; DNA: TGCGCCAGCAGCCAACTAAGGACGGAATTCTATGGCTACACCTTC
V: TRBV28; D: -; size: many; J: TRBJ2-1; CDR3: CASTEQGSYNEQFF; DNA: TGTGCCAGCACCGAACAGGGATCCTACAATGAGCAGTTCTTC
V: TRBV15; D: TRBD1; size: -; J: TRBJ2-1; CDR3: CATSREGQTYNEQFF; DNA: TGTGCCACCAGCAGAGAGGGACAGACTTACAATGAGCAGTTCTTC
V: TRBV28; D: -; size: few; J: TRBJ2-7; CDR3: CASSLIARVLSYEQYF; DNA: TGTGCCAGCAGTTTAATTGCCAGGGTGTTGTCCTACGAGCAGTACTTC
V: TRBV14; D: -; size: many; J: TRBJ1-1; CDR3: CASSQGRRANTEAFF; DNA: TGTGCCAGCAGCCAGGGCCGCAGGGCGAACACTGAAGCTTTCTTT
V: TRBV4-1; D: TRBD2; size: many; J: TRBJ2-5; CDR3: CASSRLLAVQETQYF; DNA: TGCGCCAGCAGCCGCTTACTAGCGGTCCAAGAGACCCAGTACTTC
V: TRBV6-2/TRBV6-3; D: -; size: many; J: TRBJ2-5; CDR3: CASSYAGNKGTPETQYF; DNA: TGTGCCAGCAGTTATGCTGGAAACAAGGGAACCCCGGAGACCCAGTACTTC
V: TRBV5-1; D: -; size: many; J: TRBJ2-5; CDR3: CASSPGPQETQYF; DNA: TGCGCCAGCAGCCCCGGGCCCCAAGAGACCCAGTACTTC
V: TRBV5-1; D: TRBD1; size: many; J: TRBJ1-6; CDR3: CASSPQGKDSPLHF; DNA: TGCGCCAGCAGCCCACAGGGGAAGGATTCACCCCTCCACTTT
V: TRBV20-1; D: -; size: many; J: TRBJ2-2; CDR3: CSAYPSTGATGELFF; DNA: TGCAGTGCTTACCCATCCACGGGGGCTACCGGGGAGCTGTTTTTT
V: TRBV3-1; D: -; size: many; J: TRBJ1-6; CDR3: CASSPRNNSPLHF; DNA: TGTGCCAGCAGCCCCCGGAATAATTCACCCCTCCACTTT
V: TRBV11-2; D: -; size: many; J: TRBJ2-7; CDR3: CASSREQGSSYEQYF; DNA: TGTGCCAGCAGCCGGGAACAGGGTAGCTCCTACGAGCAGTACTTC
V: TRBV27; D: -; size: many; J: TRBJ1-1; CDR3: CASSRQDSRFTEAFF; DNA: TGTGCCAGCAGTCGACAGGACAGCCGGTTCACTGAAGCTTTCTTT
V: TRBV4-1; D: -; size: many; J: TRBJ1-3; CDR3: CASSQTTMGWRNTIYF; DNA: TGCGCCAGCAGCCAAACAACCATGGGGTGGAGAAACACCATATATTTT
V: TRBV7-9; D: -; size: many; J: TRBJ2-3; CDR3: CASNPLRGFSDTQYF; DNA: TGTGCCAGCAACCCGCTGCGGGGTTTCTCGGATACGCAGTATTTT
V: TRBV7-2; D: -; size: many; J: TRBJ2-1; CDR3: CASSSLTSSYNEQFF; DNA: TGTGCCAGCAGCTCACTAACGAGCTCCTACAATGAGCAGTTCTTC
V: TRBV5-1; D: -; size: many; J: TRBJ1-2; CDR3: CASSPNPTGNYGYTF; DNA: TGCGCCAGCAGCCCTAACCCGACAGGAAACTATGGCTACACCTTC
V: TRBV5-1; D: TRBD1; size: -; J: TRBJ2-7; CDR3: CASSPQGAGEQYF; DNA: TGCGCCAGCAGCCCGCAGGGGGCTGGGGAGCAGTACTTC
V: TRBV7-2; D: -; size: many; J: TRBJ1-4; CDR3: CASSQPGQGEKLFF; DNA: TGTGCCAGCAGCCAACCGGGACAAGGTGAAAAACTGTTTTTT
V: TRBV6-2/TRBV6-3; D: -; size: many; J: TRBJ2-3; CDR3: CASSRKRAASDTQYF; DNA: TGTGCCAGCAGCCGGAAGCGGGCGGCTTCAGATACGCAGTATTTT
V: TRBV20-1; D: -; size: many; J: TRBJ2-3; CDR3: CSARLRRTDTQYF; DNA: TGCAGTGCTAGATTACGACGCACAGATACGCAGTATTTT
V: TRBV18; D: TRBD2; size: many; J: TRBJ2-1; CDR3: CASSKGLAGDNEQFF; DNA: TGTGCCAGCTCAAAGGGACTAGCGGGGGACAATGAGCAGTTCTTC
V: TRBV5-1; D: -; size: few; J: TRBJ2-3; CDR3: CASSPKDRAATQYF; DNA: TGCGCCAGCAGTCCCAAGGACCGTGCCGCTACGCAGTATTTT
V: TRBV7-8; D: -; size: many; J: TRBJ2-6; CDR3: CASTRISSGANVLTF; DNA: TGTGCCAGCACCAGAATCTCCTCTGGGGCCAACGTCCTGACTTTC
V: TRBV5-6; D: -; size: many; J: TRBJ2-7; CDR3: CASSVQGLEQYF; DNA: TGTGCCAGCAGCGTACAGGGCCTCGAGCAGTACTTC
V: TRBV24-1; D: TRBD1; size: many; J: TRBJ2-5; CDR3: CATSEATGIGETQYF; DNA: TGTGCCACCAGTGAAGCGACAGGGATCGGGGAGACCCAGTACTTC
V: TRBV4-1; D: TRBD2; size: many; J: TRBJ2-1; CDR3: CASSPGDYFNEQFF; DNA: TGCGCCAGCAGCCCCGGGGACTATTTCAATGAGCAGTTCTTC
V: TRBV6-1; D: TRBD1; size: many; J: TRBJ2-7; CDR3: CASTLTGQGSYEQYF; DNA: TGTGCCAGCACCCTGACCGGACAGGGGAGCTACGAGCAGTACTTC
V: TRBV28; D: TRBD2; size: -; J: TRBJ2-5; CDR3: CASRKREGKETQYF; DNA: TGTGCCAGCAGGAAGAGGGAGGGAAAAGAGACCCAGTACTTC
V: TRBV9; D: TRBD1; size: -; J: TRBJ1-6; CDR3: CASSGDRENSPLHF; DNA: TGTGCCAGCAGCGGTGACAGGGAGAATTCACCCCTCCACTTT
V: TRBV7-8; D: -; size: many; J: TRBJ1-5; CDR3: CASSTVGGLGNQPQHF; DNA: TGTGCCAGCAGCACCGTGGGGGGGCTTGGCAATCAGCCCCAGCATTTT
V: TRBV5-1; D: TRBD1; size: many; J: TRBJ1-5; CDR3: CASSFGQGDQPQHF; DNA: TGCGCCAGCAGCTTCGGACAGGGAGATCAGCCCCAGCATTTT
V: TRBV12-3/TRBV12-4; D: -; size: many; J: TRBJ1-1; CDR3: CASSPREDRNTEAFF; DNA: TGTGCCAGCAGTCCCCGAGAAGACAGGAACACTGAAGCTTTCTTT
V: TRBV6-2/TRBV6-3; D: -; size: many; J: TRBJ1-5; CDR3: CASSYSGTNTPQHF; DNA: TGTGCCAGCAGTTACTCAGGGACAAATACGCCCCAGCATTTT
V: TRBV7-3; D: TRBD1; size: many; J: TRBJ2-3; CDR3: CASSGHRDRDPDTQYF; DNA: TGTGCCAGCAGCGGACACCGGGACAGGGATCCAGATACGCAGTATTTT
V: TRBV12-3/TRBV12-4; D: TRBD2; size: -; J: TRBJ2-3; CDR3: CASRGLAGMSNTQYF; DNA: TGTGCCAGCAGGGGACTAGCGGGAATGTCAAATACGCAGTATTTT
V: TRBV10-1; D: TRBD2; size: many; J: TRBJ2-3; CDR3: CASSERASGGPSTDTQYF; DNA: TGCGCCAGCAGTGAAAGGGCTAGCGGGGGCCCGAGCACAGATACGCAGTATTTT
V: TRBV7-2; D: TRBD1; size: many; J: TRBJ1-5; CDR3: CASSPEPYRGPSNQPQHF; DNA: TGTGCCAGCAGCCCGGAGCCCTACAGGGGGCCGAGCAATCAGCCCCAGCATTTT
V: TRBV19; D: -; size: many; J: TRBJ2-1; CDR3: CASSNLRLDVNEQFF; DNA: TGTGCCAGTAGTAATTTGCGACTAGATGTTAATGAGCAGTTCTTC
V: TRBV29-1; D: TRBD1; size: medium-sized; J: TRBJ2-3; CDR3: CSVVGGADTDTQYF; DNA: TGCAGCGTTGTAGGGGGCGCCGACACAGATACGCAGTATTTT
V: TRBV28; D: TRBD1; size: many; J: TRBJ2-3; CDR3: CASRTGGADTQYF; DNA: TGTGCCAGCAGGACAGGGGGCGCAGATACGCAGTATTTT
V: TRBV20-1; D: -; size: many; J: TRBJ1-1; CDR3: CSAPGTLNTEAFF; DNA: TGCAGTGCTCCCGGGACACTGAACACTGAAGCTTTCTTT
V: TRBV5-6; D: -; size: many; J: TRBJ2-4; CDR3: CASSGGTKNIQYF; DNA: TGTGCCAGCAGCGGCGGGACCAAAAACATTCAGTACTTC
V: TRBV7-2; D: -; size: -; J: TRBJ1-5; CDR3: CASSLKRGAGNQHF; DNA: TGTGCCAGCAGCTTAAAGCGGGGTGCCGGTAACCAGCATTTT
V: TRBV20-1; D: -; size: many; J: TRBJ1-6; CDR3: CSALTGDYSPLHF; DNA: TGCAGTGCTCTGACAGGCGATTACTCACCCCTCCACTTT
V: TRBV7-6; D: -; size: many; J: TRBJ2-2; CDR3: CASSEQGNTGELFF; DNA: TGTGCCAGCAGCGAGCAGGGAAACACCGGGGAGCTGTTTTTT
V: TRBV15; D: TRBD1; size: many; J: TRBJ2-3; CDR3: CATSRLLQGSSDTQYF; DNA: TGTGCCACCAGCAGACTACTACAGGGGAGTTCAGATACGCAGTATTTT
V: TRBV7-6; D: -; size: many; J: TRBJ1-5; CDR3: CASSSTAYSNQPQHF; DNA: TGTGCCAGCAGCTCGACAGCTTATAGCAATCAGCCCCAGCATTTT
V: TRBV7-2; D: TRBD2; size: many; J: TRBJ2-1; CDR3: CASSQEGLAGDEQFF; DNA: TGTGCCAGCAGCCAGGAAGGACTAGCGGGTGATGAGCAGTTCTTC
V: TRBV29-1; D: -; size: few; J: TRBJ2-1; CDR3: CSVDTGSNNEQFF; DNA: TGCAGCGTTGACACAGGGTCTAACAATGAGCAGTTCTTC
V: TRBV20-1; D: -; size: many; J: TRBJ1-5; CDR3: CSATGTYSNQPQHF; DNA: TGCAGTGCTACCGGGACATATAGCAATCAGCCCCAGCATTTT
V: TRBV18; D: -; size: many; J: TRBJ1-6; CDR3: CASSPAADYNSPLHF; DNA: TGTGCCAGCTCACCAGCGGCAGACTATAATTCACCCCTCCACTTT
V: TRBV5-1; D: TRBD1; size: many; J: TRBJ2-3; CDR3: CASSRTGITDTQYF; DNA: TGCGCCAGCAGCCGGACAGGGATCACAGATACGCAGTATTTT
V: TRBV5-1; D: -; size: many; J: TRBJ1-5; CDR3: CASSPNSGNQPQHF; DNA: TGCGCCAGCAGCCCCAACAGCGGCAATCAGCCCCAGCATTTT